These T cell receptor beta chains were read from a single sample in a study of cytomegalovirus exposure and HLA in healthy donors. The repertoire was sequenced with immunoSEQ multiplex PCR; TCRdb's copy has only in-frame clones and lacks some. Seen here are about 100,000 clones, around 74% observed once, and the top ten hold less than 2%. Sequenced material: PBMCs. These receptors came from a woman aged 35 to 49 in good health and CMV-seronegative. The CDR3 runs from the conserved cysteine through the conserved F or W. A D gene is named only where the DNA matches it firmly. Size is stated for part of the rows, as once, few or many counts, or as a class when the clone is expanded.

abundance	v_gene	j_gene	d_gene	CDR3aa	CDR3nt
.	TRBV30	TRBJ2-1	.	CAWSVVASQQFF	TGTGCCTGGAGTGTAGTGGCTAGCCAGCAGTTCTTC
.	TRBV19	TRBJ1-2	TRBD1	CASRPPGQANYGYTF	TGTGCCAGTAGGCCTCCCGGACAGGCCAACTATGGCTACACCTTC
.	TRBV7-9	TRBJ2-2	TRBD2	CASSPRLAGYFAGELFF	TGTGCCAGCAGCCCCCGACTAGCGGGATATTTTGCCGGGGAGCTGTTTTTT
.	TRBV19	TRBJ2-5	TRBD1	CASSSWDRAQETQYF	TGTGCCAGTAGTTCGTGGGACAGGGCCCAAGAGACCCAGTACTTC
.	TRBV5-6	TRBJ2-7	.	CASSFPNGGEYF	TGTGCCAGCAGCTTCCCCAATGGAGGGGAGTACTTC
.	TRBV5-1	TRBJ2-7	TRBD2	CASSLDWSSGPYEQYF	TGCGCCAGCAGCTTGGATTGGTCTAGCGGTCCCTACGAGCAGTACTTC
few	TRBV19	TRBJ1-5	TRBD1	CASSIVRLTGGNQPQHF	TGTGCCAGTAGTATAGTAAGGCTAACAGGGGGCAATCAGCCCCAGCATTTT
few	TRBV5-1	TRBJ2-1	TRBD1	CASSFGTGNNEQFF	TGCGCCAGCAGCTTCGGGACAGGGAACAATGAGCAGTTCTTC
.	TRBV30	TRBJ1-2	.	CAWSKGFVANYGYTF	TGTGCCTGGAGTAAGGGGTTCGTAGCTAACTATGGCTACACCTTC
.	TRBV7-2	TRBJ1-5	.	CASTIQGLSNQPQHF	TGTGCCAGCACGATACAGGGCCTTAGCAATCAGCCCCAGCATTTT
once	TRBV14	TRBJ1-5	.	CASSQLNQPQHF	TGTGCCAGCAGCCAACTAAATCAGCCCCAGCATTTT
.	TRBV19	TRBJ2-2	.	CASSIGDAGELFF	TGTGCCAGTAGTATCGGAGACGCCGGGGAGCTGTTTTTT
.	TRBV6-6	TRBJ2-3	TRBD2	CASTSSGRTDTQYF	TGTGCCAGCACCTCTAGCGGGAGAACAGATACGCAGTATTTT
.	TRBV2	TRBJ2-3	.	CASSERDTNPTQYF	TGTGCCAGCAGTGAACGGGATACTAACCCTACGCAGTATTTT
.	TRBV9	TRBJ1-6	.	CASSGFGGSPLHF	TGTGCCAGCTCCGGGTTCGGAGGATCACCCCTCCACTTT
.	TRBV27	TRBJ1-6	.	CASSLFPGSYNSPLHF	TGTGCCAGCAGTTTATTCCCAGGCTCCTATAATTCACCCCTCCACTTT
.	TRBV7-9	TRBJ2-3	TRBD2	CASSPRLAGITDTQYF	TGTGCCAGCAGCCCTCGACTAGCGGGGATCACAGATACGCAGTATTTT
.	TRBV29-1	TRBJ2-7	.	CSVGFADSYEQYF	TGCAGCGTTGGTTTTGCTGACTCCTACGAGCAGTACTTC
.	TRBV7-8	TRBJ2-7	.	CASSFTPASFEQYF	TGTGCCAGCAGCTTCACTCCCGCTTCGTTTGAGCAGTACTTC
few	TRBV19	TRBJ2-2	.	CASSIGRRTNTGELFF	TGTGCCAGTAGTATAGGGCGGAGAACGAACACCGGGGAGCTGTTTTTT
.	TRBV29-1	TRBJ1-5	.	CSVYALRGNQPQHF	TGCAGCGTTTACGCCCTAAGGGGGAATCAGCCCCAGCATTTT
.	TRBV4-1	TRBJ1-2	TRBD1	CASRLGQGAEDGYTF	TGCGCCAGCAGACTCGGACAGGGGGCGGAGGATGGCTACACCTTC
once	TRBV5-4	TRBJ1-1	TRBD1	CASSPWTGVGYGTEAFF	TGTGCCAGCAGCCCCTGGACAGGGGTGGGTTATGGAACTGAAGCTTTCTTT
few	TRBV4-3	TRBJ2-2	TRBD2	CASSHLAGGYTGELFF	TGCGCCAGCAGCCACCTAGCGGGGGGATACACCGGGGAGCTGTTTTTT
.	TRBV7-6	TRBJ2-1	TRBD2	CASSPNKAGVSNEQFF	TGTGCCAGCAGCCCAAACAAAGCGGGGGTAAGCAATGAGCAGTTCTTC
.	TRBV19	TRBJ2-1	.	CASSIGARRDNEQFF	TGTGCCAGTAGTATCGGTGCCCGGAGGGACAATGAGCAGTTCTTC
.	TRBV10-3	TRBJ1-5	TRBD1	CAISDSDRVRGIDQPQHF	TGTGCCATCAGCGACTCCGACAGGGTTAGGGGAATTGATCAGCCCCAGCATTTT